Listed below are T cell receptor beta chains from one sample, sequenced in a study of T cell responses to AZD1222 COVID-19 vaccine. Only in-frame clones appear in the TCRdb table, and some are missing; sequencing was by immunoSEQ multiplex PCR. This table has around 99,000 clones, 90% to 95% appearing once. The specimen comprised peripheral blood, sampled 28 days after the second AZD1222 dose. The receptor source for this set is an adult who received the AZD1222 COVID-19 vaccine. CDR3s include the opening cysteine and the closing phenylalanine or tryptophan. Fields, in order: J gene, clone size, V gene, CDR3 length, D gene, CDR3 DNA, CDR3 protein. The D gene is left open where the match is weak. Clone size appears in some rows only: once, few, many, or a class for an expanded clone.

TRBJ2-7,NA,TRBV10-3,13,TRBD2,TGTGCCATCTGCGGGACTAGCGGGAGCGAGCAGTACTTC,CAICGTSGSEQYF
TRBJ1-2,NA,TRBV5-6,17,TRBD1,TGTGCCAGCAGCTGGAGGACAGGGCTAAGGACTACTAATGGCTACACCTTC,CASSWRTGLRTTNGYTF
TRBJ2-7,once,TRBV7-8,14,NA,TGTGCCAGCAACCGAGCGGGCGGACAGTACGAGCAGTACTTC,CASNRAGGQYEQYF
TRBJ2-7,NA,TRBV5-1,14,TRBD2,TGCGCCAGCAGCCGCGGGGAGGGGAGCGGGGAGCAGTACTTC,CASSRGEGSGEQYF
TRBJ1-5,NA,TRBV7-9,14,NA,TGTGCCAGCAGCTTCAGGGACAGCAATCAGCCCCAGCATTTT,CASSFRDSNQPQHF
TRBJ1-2,NA,TRBV5-1,13,NA,TGCGCCAGCAGCGAACAGGGAGCCTATGGCTACACCTTC,CASSEQGAYGYTF
TRBJ1-1,NA,TRBV28,12,NA,TGTGCCAGCAGTTTATACAGGGTTGAAGCTTTCTTT,CASSLYRVEAFF
TRBJ1-1,NA,TRBV7-9,14,NA,TGTGCCAGCAGCCCGAGGGGCTTGAACACTGAAGCTTTCTTT,CASSPRGLNTEAFF
TRBJ2-4,NA,TRBV2,15,TRBD2,TGTGCCAGCAGAACCCGGGGGGGGAACGAAAACATTCAGTACTTC,CASRTRGGNENIQYF
TRBJ1-5,NA,TRBV9,14,NA,TGTGCCAGCAGCGTCTCTCAGCAAGGTCAGCCCCAGCATTTT,CASSVSQQGQPQHF
TRBJ1-5,once,TRBV19,16,TRBD1,TGTGCCAGTAGAGACAGGGCCATCCTTGGCAATCAGCCCCAGCATTTT,CASRDRAILGNQPQHF
TRBJ2-1,NA,TRBV4-2,15,NA,TGTGCCAGCAGCCAAGATAGAGGGGTGAACAATGAGCAGTTCTTC,CASSQDRGVNNEQFF
TRBJ1-1,NA,TRBV5-8,12,NA,TGTGCCAGCAGAGAGCAAGGAACTGAAGCTTTCTTT,CASREQGTEAFF
TRBJ1-5,NA,TRBV10-3,14,NA,TGTGCCATCAGTGAACTGGCTTTTAATCAGCCCCAGCATTTT,CAISELAFNQPQHF
TRBJ1-2,NA,TRBV30,15,TRBD1,TGTGCCTGGAGTGTATATGGACAGGGCTCCTATGGCTACACCTTC,CAWSVYGQGSYGYTF
TRBJ2-7,NA,TRBV12-3/TRBV12-4,13,NA,TGTGCCAGCAGTTCCCATACGGGAAACGAGCAGTACTTC,CASSSHTGNEQYF
TRBJ2-1,NA,TRBV6-6,17,NA,TGTGCCAGCAGTCCTACCTCCTGGTCGGACTATTACAATGAGCAGTTCTTC,CASSPTSWSDYYNEQFF
TRBJ2-7,NA,TRBV3-1/TRBV3-2,13,NA,TGTGCCAGCAGCCAAGGAGGGACCCGGGAGCAGTACTTC,CASSQGGTREQYF
TRBJ2-5,NA,TRBV6-2/TRBV6-3,16,TRBD2,TGTGCCAGCAGTTACGGCCTAGCGGGAATGACGGAGACCCAGTACTTC,CASSYGLAGMTETQYF
TRBJ1-3,NA,TRBV5-8,14,NA,TGTGCCAGCAGCTTGGAGAATCCTGGAAACACCATATATTTT,CASSLENPGNTIYF
TRBJ1-1,NA,TRBV18,17,TRBD1,TGTGCCAGCTCAACGATCGTGGGACAGCCTCAGAACACTGAAGCTTTCTTT,CASSTIVGQPQNTEAFF
TRBJ2-7,NA,TRBV6-1,15,NA,TGTGCCAGCAGTGAAGTTCACAACAACCTCTACGAGCAGTACTTC,CASSEVHNNLYEQYF
TRBJ1-2,few,TRBV21-1,19,NA,TGTGCCAGCAGAAAAGAAGGAGCCAGGGGGTCATCCCCTAACTATGGCTACACCTTC,CASRKEGARGSSPNYGYTF
TRBJ1-2,NA,TRBV28,14,TRBD1,TGTGCCAGCAGGGACAGGGGTCTCAGCTATGGCTACACCTTC,CASRDRGLSYGYTF
TRBJ2-7,NA,TRBV5-6,16,TRBD2,TGTGCCAGCAGCCCCCCCCCGGGACTAGGATCCTACGAGCAGTACTTC,CASSPPPGLGSYEQYF
TRBJ1-2,once,TRBV5-4,13,TRBD1,TGTGCCAGCAGCTCCCTCCGGACAGGGGTCAACACCTTC,CASSSLRTGVNTF
TRBJ1-1,NA,TRBV2,16,NA,TGTGCCAGCAGTCCCCCCTGGGGGCAGCGGAACACTGAAGCTTTCTTT,CASSPPWGQRNTEAFF
TRBJ1-1,NA,TRBV6-1,14,NA,TGTGCCAGCAGTGAGTGGCGGATGAACACTGAAGCTTTCTTT,CASSEWRMNTEAFF
TRBJ2-2,NA,TRBV5-4,14,TRBD1,TGTGCCAGCACCGACAGGGGGGACACCGGGGAGCTGTTTTTT,CASTDRGDTGELFF
TRBJ2-1,NA,TRBV7-2,11,NA,TGTGCCAGCAGCTTGGGCAATGAGCAGTTCTTC,CASSLGNEQFF
TRBJ2-2,few,TRBV5-3,15,TRBD2,TGTGCCAGACGCGCGGGGGGGCCGGGGACCGGGGAGCTGTTTTTT,CARRAGGPGTGELFF
TRBJ2-1,NA,TRBV18,12,NA,TGTGCCAGCTCCAATCGCCGGGAAGAGCAGTTCTTC,CASSNRREEQFF
TRBJ2-2,NA,TRBV18,17,NA,TGTGCCAGCTCACCACCGGTCGGGGGTCTTTCCACCGGGGAGCTGTTTTTT,CASSPPVGGLSTGELFF
TRBJ1-5,NA,TRBV6-5,13,NA,TGTGCCAGCAGAATTAAGATCAATCAGCCCCAGCATTTT,CASRIKINQPQHF
TRBJ2-7,NA,TRBV7-2,13,NA,TGTGCCAGCAGCACAACGCCAAGTTACGAGCAGTACTTC,CASSTTPSYEQYF
TRBJ1-1,once,TRBV4-1,16,TRBD1,TGCGCCAGCAGCCAAGATAAGGGACAGGGTGACACTGAAGCTTTCTTT,CASSQDKGQGDTEAFF
TRBJ1-1,NA,TRBV7-9,18,NA,TGTGCCAGCAGCTTAAAGGGGAGAGGGACGGACTCGGCCACTGAAGCTTTCTTT,CASSLKGRGTDSATEAFF
TRBJ1-1,NA,TRBV5-1,14,NA,TGCGCCAGCAGCTTGGTCACAGGGTCCGGTGAAGCTTTCTTT,CASSLVTGSGEAFF
TRBJ1-1,NA,TRBV28,13,NA,TGTGCCAGCAGTTGGCAGGGGAACACTGAAGCTTTCTTT,CASSWQGNTEAFF
TRBJ2-2,once,TRBV19,14,NA,TGTGCCAGTAAGGTCGGGGGGAACACCGGGGAGCTGTTTTTT,CASKVGGNTGELFF
TRBJ2-1,NA,TRBV10-3,14,NA,TGTGCCATCAGCCCCCCTAGTTCCTACAATGAGCAGTTCTTC,CAISPPSSYNEQFF
TRBJ1-1,once,TRBV4-1,13,NA,TGCGCCAGCAGCCCTTACCACTACACTGAAGCTTTCTTT,CASSPYHYTEAFF
TRBJ2-3,NA,TRBV5-4,12,NA,TGTGCCAGCAGCTTGGCCGCAGATACGCAGTATTTT,CASSLAADTQYF
TRBJ2-7,NA,TRBV7-2,17,NA,TGTGCCAGCAGCTCCGGTGGGGGGTCGCCCTCCTCCTACGAGCAGTACTTC,CASSSGGGSPSSYEQYF
TRBJ2-3,NA,TRBV5-1,16,TRBD2,TGCGCCAGCAGCTCGCGACTAGCGGGAGAATCAGATACGCAGTATTTT,CASSSRLAGESDTQYF
TRBJ1-3,NA,TRBV5-4,14,NA,TGTGCCAGCAGCTTTGGGCATACTGGAAACACCATATATTTT,CASSFGHTGNTIYF
TRBJ1-1,NA,TRBV6-5,12,NA,TGTGCCAGCAGCGCCGGGGGGGGTGAAGCTTTCTTT,CASSAGGGEAFF
TRBJ1-5,NA,TRBV5-1,15,NA,TGCGCCAGCAGCTTGGGCGGAGATAGCAATCAGCCCCAGCATTTT,CASSLGGDSNQPQHF
TRBJ2-1,NA,TRBV9,15,NA,TGTGCCAGCAGCGTAGTCCCAGGGGTCTACAATGAGCAGTTCTTC,CASSVVPGVYNEQFF
TRBJ1-1,NA,TRBV7-2,15,NA,TGTGCCAGCACTCTGTCGGGGGGGATGAACACTGAAGCTTTCTTT,CASTLSGGMNTEAFF
TRBJ1-5,NA,TRBV6-4,13,NA,TGTGCCAGCAGTGGTGGACCCAATCAGCCCCAGCATTTT,CASSGGPNQPQHF
TRBJ2-1,NA,TRBV20-1,17,TRBD2,TGCAGTGCTAGTGCTTTGGCCCTCAAGACTAGCGGGGAGGAGCAGTTCTTC,CSASALALKTSGEEQFF
TRBJ2-3,NA,TRBV29-1,13,NA,TGCAGCGTTGGAAGTGGGAGCACAGATACGCAGTATTTT,CSVGSGSTDTQYF
TRBJ2-1,NA,TRBV3-1/TRBV3-2,17,TRBD2,TGTGCCAGCAGTCATGCGACCGTACTAGCGGACTACAATGAGCAGTTCTTC,CASSHATVLADYNEQFF
TRBJ2-3,NA,TRBV19,16,NA,TGTGCCAGTAGTACTGGGGGGCGTTCGGCATTAGGTACGCAGTATTTT,CASSTGGRSALGTQYF
TRBJ2-2,few,TRBV28,16,TRBD1,TGTGCCAGCAGTTGGCGGACAGGACAGAACACCGGGGAGCTGTTTTTT,CASSWRTGQNTGELFF